The 22 T cell receptor beta chains reported below all come from one sample, sequenced in a study of cytomegalovirus exposure and HLA in healthy donors. It was with 60 Vbeta and 13 Jbeta primers that the PCR ran. This table comes from immunoSEQ multiplex PCR, and its TCRdb copy is limited to in-frame clones, with some not included. The table records fewer than 200,000 clones, around four fifths of them present only once. Sequenced material: PBMCs. The receptors shown here come from a man aged 25 to 40 in good health and CMV-seronegative.

This clone was detected only once. The CDR3 sequence: CASSLYPGNTIYF. DNA of the CDR3: TGTGCCAGCAGCTTGTATCCTGGAAACACCATATATTTT. The chain joins TRBV5-6 to TRBJ1-3; D unclear. The CDR3 is made up of 13 amino acids. Germline assignment: CDR1 SGHDT and CDR2 YYEEEE. V was shortened by 1 base and J by 2 bases, with 4 bases between the two germline ends.

This chain links TRBV4-3 with TRBJ2-1, with TRBD2 matching 8 bases. The CDR3 is 15 residues long. The V gene's germline CDR1 is LGHNA and CDR2 YSLEER. The J segment lost 1 base and the V segment lost 4 bases, leaving 3 bases of the junction unmatched. CDR3 in DNA: TGCGCCAGCAGCCTAGTAGCGGGGTCCTACAATGAGCAGTTCTTC. Protein product: CASSLVAGSYNEQFF.

The chain combines TRBV5-1 with TRBJ1-2; D not certain. The CDR3 sequence is 14 residues long. Germline V gives CDR1 SGHRS, CDR2 YFSETQ. Between the trimmed V and J ends, which lost 0 bases and 2 bases, there was a span of 8 bases. CDR3 sequence reads: CASSLETVNYGYTF. CDR3 DNA sequence: TGCGCCAGCAGCTTGGAAACAGTAAACTATGGCTACACCTTC.

This clone was counted once. This CDR3 reads CAISHSGGYSYNSPLHF. CDR3 bases: TGTGCCATCAGCCACTCGGGGGGATACTCCTATAATTCACCCCTCCACTTT. The rearrangement uses TRBV10-3 and TRBJ1-6, with D tentatively TRBD1 (5 bases). Trimming took 6 bases from V and 0 from J, leaving 15 bases between them. The CDR3 extends over 17 amino acids. Germline V gene data show CDR1 as ENHRY and CDR2 as SYGVKD.

The chain recombines TRBV10-3 with TRBJ2-4, with a tentative D call TRBD1 (6 bases). V was cut by 6 bases and J by 4 bases, with 13 bases left in between. The CDR3 is 14 amino acids. In germline, CDR1 is ENHRY, CDR2 SYGVKD. The CDR3 coding sequence is TGTGCCATCAGCAAACCGGGACAAAAAAACATTCAGTACTTC. Encoded protein: CAISKPGQKNIQYF.

The rearrangement uses TRBV28 and TRBJ1-1; D may be TRBD1 (5 bases). The CDR3 totals 14 residues. V shed 6 bases and J shed 6 bases, with 17 bases lying between them. Germline CDR1 reads MDHEN; CDR2 reads SYDVKM. The CDR3 DNA follows: TGTGCCAGCAGACTACATACAGGTTGGGCTGAAGCTTTCTTT. It is translated as CASRLHTGWAEAFF.

The chain has TRBV18 and TRBJ2-3; TRBD2 matches 8 bases. This CDR3 contains 18 residues. V trimming: 2 bases; J trimming: 0 bases; junction bases outside the gene matches: 10. The germline V gene encodes CDR1 KGHSH and CDR2 LQKENI. The CDR3 spells CASSPERRLATSTDTQYF. The CDR3 DNA sequence: TGTGCCAGCTCACCAGAGCGAAGACTAGCGACTAGCACAGATACGCAGTATTTT.

The chain recombines TRBV10-3 with TRBJ2-7, with D possibly TRBD1 on 6 matching bases. Germline V gives CDR1 ENHRY, CDR2 SYGVKD. The CDR3 has 15 amino acids. V lost 0 bases and J 2 bases, leaving 11 bases between the germline ends. The CDR3: CAISESGAGPYEQYF. In DNA form, the CDR3 reads TGTGCCATCAGTGAGTCGGGGGCAGGGCCCTACGAGCAGTACTTC.

The V gene is TRBV9, the J gene TRBJ2-3, with 8 bases aligning to TRBD1. V lost 4 bases and J lost 0; bases outside the gene matches: 7. Germline loops: CDR1 SGDLS, CDR2 YYNGEE. The CDR3 totals 16 residues. CDR3 sequence reads: CASSSGQGPSTDTQYF. Written as DNA, the CDR3 is TGTGCCAGCAGCAGCGGACAGGGACCTAGCACAGATACGCAGTATTTT.

The genes are TRBV7-9 and TRBJ2-7; D is perhaps TRBD1 (7 bases). This CDR3 spans 14 amino acids. The V end lost 4 bases, the J end lost 3 bases, and 13 bases lay between the germline ends. Germline CDR1 is SEHNR and CDR2 is FQNEAQ (reference sequence). The CDR3 sequence: CASSSQGGNYEQYF. DNA for the CDR3: TGTGCCAGCAGCTCTCAGGGGGGAAACTACGAGCAGTACTTC.

The chain combines TRBV6-1 with TRBJ2-7; 9 bases match TRBD1. This CDR3 contains 18 residues. V was clipped by 2 bases and J by 3 bases; unmatched bases: 14. Per the germline V gene, CDR1 is MNHNS and CDR2 is SASEGT. The chain's CDR3 is CASSEHSPSGTGIYEQYF. CDR3 nucleotide sequence: TGTGCCAGCAGTGAACACAGCCCTTCCGGGACAGGGATCTACGAGCAGTACTTC.

The chain uses TRBV11-2 and TRBJ1-4; 7 bases align to TRBD1. Unmatched junction bases numbered 5, after V lost 8 bases and J lost 8 bases. The CDR3 contains 12 residues. Germline V gives CDR1 SGHAT, CDR2 FQNNGV. CDR3 DNA: TGTGCCAGCGGCCAGGGGGGCGAAAAACTGTTTTTT. It specifies CASGQGGEKLFF.

The chain joins TRBV7-3 to TRBJ2-1; D perhaps matches TRBD1 (5 bases). The CDR3 extends over 14 amino acids. The V gene's germline CDR1 is SGHTA and CDR2 FQGTGA. V shed 6 bases and J shed 8 bases, with 17 bases lying between them. CDR3 nucleotides: TGTGCCAGCAGTTTGGGGCTGGGTTCGGATGAGCAGTTCTTC. Translating gives CASSLGLGSDEQFF.

V is TRBV27 and J is TRBJ2-7; no clear D. Trimming removed 5 bases at V and 2 bases at J, with 13 bases between. Germline V lookup: CDR1 MNHEY, CDR2 SMNVEV (reference sequence). This CDR3 spans 14 amino acids. DNA of the CDR3: TGTGCCAGCAGTCCCCGCCGCGAGGCCTACGAGCAGTACTTC. Residues: CASSPRREAYEQYF.

The J gene is TRBJ1-5, the V gene TRBV5-8; possible D gene TRBD1, 6 bases. This CDR3 spans 14 amino acids. Deletions cut 5 bases from V and 9 bases from J, with 18 bases between. Germline lookup yields CDR1 SGHTS and CDR2 YDEGEE. CDR3 amino acids: CASSPSGVGAPQHF. The CDR3 region has the DNA TGTGCCAGCAGTCCGAGTGGGGTGGGGGCGCCCCAGCATTTT.

This clone was found a few times. V usage is TRBV27 and J usage is TRBJ1-1; D is possibly TRBD1 (5 bases). V lost 6 bases to trimming and J lost 0 bases, with 17 bases between them. Germline CDR1 MNHEY, CDR2 SMNVEV (reference sequence). The CDR3 loop spans 16 amino acids. The CDR3 coding sequence is TGTGCCAGCAGACAAAGTGGGGCGGTAATGAACACTGAAGCTTTCTTT. Amino acid sequence: CASRQSGAVMNTEAFF.

V and J are TRBV15 and TRBJ1-2; the match to TRBD1 covers 8 bases. The length of the CDR3 is 18 residues. V shed 6 bases, J shed 0 bases, and the junction held 15 bases outside the gene matches. Germline V gene sequence: CDR1 LNHNV, CDR2 YYDKDF (reference sequence). The CDR3 DNA is TGTGCCACCAGGGGGGCAGGGGGCAAGGGTAGAGCTAACTATGGCTACACCTTC. It encodes CATRGAGGKGRANYGYTF.

The CDR3 coding sequence is TGTGCCAGCAGCACGGGACTATTGCATGAGCAGTTCTTC. This encodes CASSTGLLHEQFF. This chain joins TRBV11-3 and TRBJ2-1, with TRBD2 matching 7 bases. Germline assignment: CDR1 SGHNT and CDR2 YENEEA. V lost 5 bases, J lost 8 bases, and 6 bases stayed unmatched. This CDR3 contains 13 residues.

The V and J genes are TRBV9 and TRBJ2-1; D not certain. The CDR3 is made up of 16 amino acids. Trimming took 4 bases from V and 0 from J, leaving 14 bases between them. Germline-derived CDR1 and CDR2 are SGDLS and YYNGEE. This CDR3 reads CASSSQELSSYNEQFF. In DNA form, the CDR3 reads TGTGCCAGCAGCTCCCAAGAACTTAGCTCCTACAATGAGCAGTTCTTC.

V and J are TRBV6-5 and TRBJ2-7, with TRBD2 as a possible D gene (6 bases). CDR3 size: 13 residues. The V and J ends lost 2 bases and 6 bases respectively, with 11 bases between them. The germline gives CDR1 MNHEY, CDR2 SVGAGI. The CDR3 DNA sequence: TGTGCCAGCAGTTACGGAGGGGCACGCGAGCAGTACTTC. Its protein is CASSYGGAREQYF.

In this sample, this clone turned up a few times. The J gene is TRBJ1-2, the V gene TRBV28, with TRBD1 matching 7 bases. After removal of 3 bases from V and 3 bases from J, the junction contained 4 bases not matched to a gene. Germline V CDR1 and CDR2: MDHEN, SYDVKM. The length of the CDR3 is 14 residues. The CDR3 loop is CASSLAGQYYGYTF. In DNA, the CDR3 is TGTGCCAGCAGTTTGGCGGGACAGTACTATGGCTACACCTTC.

This chain joins TRBV5-1 and TRBJ2-3; TRBD2 matches 9 bases. The CDR3 is 14 amino acids. Per the germline V gene, CDR1 is SGHRS and CDR2 is YFSETQ. Trimming removed 8 bases from V and 0 bases from J; junction bases left unmatched: 4. CDR3 region: CASLAGSSTDTQYF. The CDR3 nucleotides read TGCGCCAGTCTAGCGGGGTCTAGCACAGATACGCAGTATTTT.